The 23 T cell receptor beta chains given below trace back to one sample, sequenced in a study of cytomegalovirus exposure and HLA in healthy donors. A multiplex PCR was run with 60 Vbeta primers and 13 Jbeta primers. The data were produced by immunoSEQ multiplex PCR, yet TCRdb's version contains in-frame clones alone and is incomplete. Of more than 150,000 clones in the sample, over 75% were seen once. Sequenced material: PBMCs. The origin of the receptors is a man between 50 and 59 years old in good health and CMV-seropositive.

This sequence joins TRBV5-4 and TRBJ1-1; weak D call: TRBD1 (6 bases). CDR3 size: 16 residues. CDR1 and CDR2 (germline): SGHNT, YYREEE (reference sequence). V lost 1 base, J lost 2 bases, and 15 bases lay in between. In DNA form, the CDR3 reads TGTGCCAGCAGCTTGCCCCGAGGGACACACAACACTGAAGCTTTCTTT. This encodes CASSLPRGTHNTEAFF.

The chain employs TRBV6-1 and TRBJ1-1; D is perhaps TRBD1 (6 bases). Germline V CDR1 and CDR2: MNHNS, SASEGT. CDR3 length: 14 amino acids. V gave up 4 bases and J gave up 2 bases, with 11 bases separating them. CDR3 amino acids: CASSVWTANTEAFF. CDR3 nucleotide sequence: TGTGCCAGCAGTGTATGGACAGCTAACACTGAAGCTTTCTTT.

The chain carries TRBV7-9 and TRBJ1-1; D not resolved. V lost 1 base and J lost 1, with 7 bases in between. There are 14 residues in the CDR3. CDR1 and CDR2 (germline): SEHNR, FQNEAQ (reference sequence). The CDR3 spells CASSLGAENTEAFF. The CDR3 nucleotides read TGTGCCAGCAGCTTAGGGGCCGAGAACACTGAAGCTTTCTTT. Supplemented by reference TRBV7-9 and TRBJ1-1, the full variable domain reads DTGVSQNPRHKITKRGQNVTFRCDPISEHNRLYWYRQTLGQGPEFLTYFQNEAQLEKSRLLSDRFSAERPKGSFSTLEIQRTEQGDSAMYLCASSLGAENTEAFFGQGTRLTVV.

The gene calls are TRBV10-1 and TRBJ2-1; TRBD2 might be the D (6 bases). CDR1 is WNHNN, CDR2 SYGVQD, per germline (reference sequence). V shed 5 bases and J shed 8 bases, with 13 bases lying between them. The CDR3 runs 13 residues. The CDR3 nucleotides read TGCGCCAGCAGTTGGCGGGGTAGTGATGAGCAGTTCTTC. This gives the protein CASSWRGSDEQFF.

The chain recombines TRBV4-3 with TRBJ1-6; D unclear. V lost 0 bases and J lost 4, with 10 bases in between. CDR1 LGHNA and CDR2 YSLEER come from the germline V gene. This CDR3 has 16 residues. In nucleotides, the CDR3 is TGCGCCAGCAGCCAAGATGAGCCGGTTTATAATTCACCCCTCCACTTT. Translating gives CASSQDEPVYNSPLHF.

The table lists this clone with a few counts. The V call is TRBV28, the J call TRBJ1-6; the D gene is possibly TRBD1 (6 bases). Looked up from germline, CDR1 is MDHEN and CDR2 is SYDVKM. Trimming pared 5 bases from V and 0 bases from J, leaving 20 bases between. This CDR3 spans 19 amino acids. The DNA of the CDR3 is TGTGCCAGCAGTCCAATCCCACAGGGTTCGGGCTCCTATAATTCACCCCTCCACTTT. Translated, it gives CASSPIPQGSGSYNSPLHF.

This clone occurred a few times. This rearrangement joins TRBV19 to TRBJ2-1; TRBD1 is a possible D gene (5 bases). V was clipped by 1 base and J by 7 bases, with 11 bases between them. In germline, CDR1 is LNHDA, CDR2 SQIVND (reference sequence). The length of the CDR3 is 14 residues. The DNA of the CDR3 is TGTGCCAGTAGTATAGTAGGGGTAAGGAATGAGCAGTTCTTC. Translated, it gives CASSIVGVRNEQFF.

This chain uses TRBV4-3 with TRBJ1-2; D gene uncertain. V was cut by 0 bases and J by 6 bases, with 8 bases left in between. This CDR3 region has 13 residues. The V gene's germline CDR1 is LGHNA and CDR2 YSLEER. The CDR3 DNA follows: TGCGCCAGCAGCCAAGATTCCGGTAATGGCTACACCTTC. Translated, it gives CASSQDSGNGYTF.

The CDR3 loop is CASSLSEGLVGTEAFF. CDR3 bases: TGTGCCAGCAGTTTATCGGAGGGGTTGGTGGGAACTGAAGCTTTCTTT. The chain links TRBV28 to TRBJ1-1, with TRBD1 as a possible D gene (5 bases). Trimming stripped 1 base from V and 5 bases from J, with 17 bases between. Germline CDR1 MDHEN, CDR2 SYDVKM. The CDR3 extends over 16 amino acids.

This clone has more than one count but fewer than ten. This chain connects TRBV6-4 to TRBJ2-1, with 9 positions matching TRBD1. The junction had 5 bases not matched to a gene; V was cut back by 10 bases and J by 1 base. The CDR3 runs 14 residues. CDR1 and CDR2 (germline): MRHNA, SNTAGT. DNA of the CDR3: TGTGCCACTGCGACAGGGGGGTCCTACAATGAGCAGTTCTTC. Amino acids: CATATGGSYNEQFF.

The CDR3 here is CASSLGGRDTGELFF. The CDR3 region has the DNA TGTGCCAGCAGCCTAGGGGGGAGGGACACCGGGGAGCTGTTTTTT. The rearrangement uses TRBV7-3 and TRBJ2-2, with D maybe TRBD2 (7 bases). This CDR3 spans 15 amino acids. Trimming removed 5 bases at V and 3 bases at J, with 13 bases between. CDR1 and CDR2 from the germline V gene are SGHTA and FQGTGA.

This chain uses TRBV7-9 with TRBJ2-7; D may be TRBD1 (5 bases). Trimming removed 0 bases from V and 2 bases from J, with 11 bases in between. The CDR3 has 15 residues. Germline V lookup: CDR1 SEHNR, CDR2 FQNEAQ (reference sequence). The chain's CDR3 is CASSLAQGTTYEQYV. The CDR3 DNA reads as TGTGCCAGCAGCTTAGCCCAGGGAACTACCTACGAGCAGTACGTC.

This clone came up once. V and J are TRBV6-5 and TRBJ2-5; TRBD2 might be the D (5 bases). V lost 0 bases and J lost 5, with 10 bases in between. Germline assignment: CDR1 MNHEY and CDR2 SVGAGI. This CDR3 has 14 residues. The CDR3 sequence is CASSYSGRRETQYF. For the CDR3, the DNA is TGTGCCAGCAGTTACTCGGGGAGACGCGAGACCCAGTACTTC.

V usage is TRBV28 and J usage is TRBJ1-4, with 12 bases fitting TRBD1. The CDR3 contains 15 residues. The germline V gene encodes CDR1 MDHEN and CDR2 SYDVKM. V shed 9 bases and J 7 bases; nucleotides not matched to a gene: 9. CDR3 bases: TGTGCCAGTAGGGACAGGGGGCGACGAGTTGAAAAACTGTTTTTT. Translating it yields CASRDRGRRVEKLFF.

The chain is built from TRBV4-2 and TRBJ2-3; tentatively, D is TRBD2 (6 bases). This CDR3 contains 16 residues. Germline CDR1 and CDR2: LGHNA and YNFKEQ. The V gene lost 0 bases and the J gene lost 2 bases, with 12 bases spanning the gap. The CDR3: CASSQDAGTATDTQYF. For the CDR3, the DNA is TGTGCCAGCAGCCAAGATGCGGGAACGGCCACAGATACGCAGTATTTT.

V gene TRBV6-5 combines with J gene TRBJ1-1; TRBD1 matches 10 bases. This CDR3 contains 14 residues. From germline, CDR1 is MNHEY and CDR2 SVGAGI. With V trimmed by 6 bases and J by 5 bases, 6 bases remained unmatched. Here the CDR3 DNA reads TGTGCCAGCAGCCGGGACAGGGGTGAGACTGAAGCTTTCTTT. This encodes CASSRDRGETEAFF.

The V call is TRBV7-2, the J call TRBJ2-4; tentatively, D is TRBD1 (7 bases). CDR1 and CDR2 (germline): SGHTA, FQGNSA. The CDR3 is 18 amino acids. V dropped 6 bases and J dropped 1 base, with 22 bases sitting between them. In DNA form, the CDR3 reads TGTGCCAGCAGACCCGGAGGGGGCGGGGTGCGGGCCAAAAACATTCAGTACTTC. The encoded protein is CASRPGGGGVRAKNIQYF.

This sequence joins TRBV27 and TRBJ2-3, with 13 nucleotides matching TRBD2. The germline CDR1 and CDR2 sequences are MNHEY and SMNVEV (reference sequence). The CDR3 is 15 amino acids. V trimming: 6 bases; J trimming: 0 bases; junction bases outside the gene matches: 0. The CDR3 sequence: CASRLAGGSTDTQYF. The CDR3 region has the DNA TGTGCCAGCAGACTAGCGGGGGGGAGCACAGATACGCAGTATTTT.

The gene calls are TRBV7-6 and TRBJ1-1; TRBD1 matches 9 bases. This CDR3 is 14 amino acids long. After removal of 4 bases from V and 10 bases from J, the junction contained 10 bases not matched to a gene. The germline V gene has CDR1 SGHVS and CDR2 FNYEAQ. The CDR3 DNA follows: TGTGCCAGCAGCTCCACAGGGGGCTCACAGGGAGCTTTCTTT. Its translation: CASSSTGGSQGAFF.

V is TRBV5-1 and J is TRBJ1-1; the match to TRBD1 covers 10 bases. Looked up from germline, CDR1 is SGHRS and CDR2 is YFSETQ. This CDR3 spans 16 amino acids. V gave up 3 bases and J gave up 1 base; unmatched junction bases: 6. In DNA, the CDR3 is TGCGCCAGCAGCTCGAGGACAGGGGGGGGGAACACTGAAGCTTTCTTT. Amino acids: CASSSRTGGGNTEAFF.

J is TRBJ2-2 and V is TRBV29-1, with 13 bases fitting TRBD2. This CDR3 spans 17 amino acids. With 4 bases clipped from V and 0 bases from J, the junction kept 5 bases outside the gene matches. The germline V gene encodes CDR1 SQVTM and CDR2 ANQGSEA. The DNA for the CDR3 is TGCAGCGTTGCCCAGACTAGCGGGGGGCCGAACACCGGGGAGCTGTTTTTT. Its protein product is CSVAQTSGGPNTGELFF.

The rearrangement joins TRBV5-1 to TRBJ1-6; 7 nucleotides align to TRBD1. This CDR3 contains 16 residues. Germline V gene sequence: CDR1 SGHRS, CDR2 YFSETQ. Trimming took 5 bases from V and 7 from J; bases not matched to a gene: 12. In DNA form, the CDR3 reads TGCGCCAGCAGTCACGGGACAGCCAAGGGGAATTCACCCCTCCACTTT. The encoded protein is CASSHGTAKGNSPLHF.

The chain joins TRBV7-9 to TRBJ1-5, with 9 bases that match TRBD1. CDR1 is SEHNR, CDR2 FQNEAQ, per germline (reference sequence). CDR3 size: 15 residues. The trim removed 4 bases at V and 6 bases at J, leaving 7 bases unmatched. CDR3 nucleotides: TGTGCCAGCAGCTCGGGACAGGGCGGGGGTCAGCCCCAGCATTTT. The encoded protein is CASSSGQGGGQPQHF.